This T cell receptor beta chain originates from a study of shared clonotypes between healthy human individuals. When replicate PCRs were run on unsorted PBMC, they used approximately 0.3 ug DNA, 25,000 to 30,000 T cell genomes. Bulk PBMC genomic DNA spanned ten immunoSEQ deep plates. The data were produced by immunoSEQ multiplex PCR, yet TCRdb's version contains in-frame clones alone and is incomplete. The data contain some 470,000 clones, 60% to 85% of them singletons. This clone was seen repeatedly, ten times or more. Antigen unknown. This CDR3 is built from 15 residues. CDR1 and CDR2 (germline): GTSNPN, SVGIG (reference sequence). V was pared by 0 bases and J by 2 bases, with 13 bases between. Whole-study results and caveats: Sampling included only blood; tissue repertoires likely differ.

This clonotype was sampled from a middle-aged woman in good health. Some clones in this sample may be carry-over from other donors' samples. J is TRBJ2-5 and V is TRBV30, with D possibly matching TRBD1 (5 bases). The specimen sequenced was PBMCs. The CDR3: CAWSVGAGLQETQYF. In DNA, the CDR3 is TGTGCCTGGAGTGTCGGTGCAGGGCTGCAAGAGACCCAGTACTTC. The variable domain in full, with the rest retrieved from reference TRBV30 and TRBJ2-5, is SQTIHQWPATLVQPVGSPLSLECTVEGTSNPNLYWYRQAAGRGLQLLFYSVGIGQISSEVPQNLSASRPQDRQFILSSKKLLLSDSGFYLCAWSVGAGLQETQYFGPGTRLLVL.